This TCR beta chain was recorded in a study of blood T cell repertoires in COVID-19. In the study overall: Sites in the United States, Italy and Spain provided acute and convalescent COVID-19 samples. T cells, B-cell-depleted T cells, or PBMCs provided the cDNA or gDNA that served as material.

In the original processing: The authors estimated nucleated cell counts from reference gene primer amplification. The method was immunoSEQ multiplex PCR; TCRdb's version includes in-frame clones alone and lacks a portion of them. V, J and clone size were drawn from that table, and D and trimming were deduced from the DNA. The table lists fewer than 150,000 clones, just over 75% of them singletons. Sequencing used peripheral blood. The clonotype was recovered from a human donor in a cohort sampled during active COVID-19.

The CDR3 region has the DNA TGTGCCAGCAGCTTAGATCAGGGGACGGAGCAGTACTTC. This sequence encodes CASSLDQGTEQYF. This chain links TRBV7-7 with TRBJ2-7; D possibly corresponds to TRBD1 (6 bases). Trimming removed 1 base at V and 7 bases at J, with 11 bases between. Germline V gene sequence: CDR1 SSHAT, CDR2 FNYEAQ (reference sequence). This CDR3 has 13 residues. The full variable domain, completed using reference TRBV7-7 and TRBJ2-7, is GAGVSQSPRYKVTKRGQDVTLRCDPISSHATLYWYQQALGQGPEFLTYFNYEAQPDKSGLPSDRFSAERPEGSISTLTIQRTEQRDSAMYRCASSLDQGTEQYFGPGTRLTVT.